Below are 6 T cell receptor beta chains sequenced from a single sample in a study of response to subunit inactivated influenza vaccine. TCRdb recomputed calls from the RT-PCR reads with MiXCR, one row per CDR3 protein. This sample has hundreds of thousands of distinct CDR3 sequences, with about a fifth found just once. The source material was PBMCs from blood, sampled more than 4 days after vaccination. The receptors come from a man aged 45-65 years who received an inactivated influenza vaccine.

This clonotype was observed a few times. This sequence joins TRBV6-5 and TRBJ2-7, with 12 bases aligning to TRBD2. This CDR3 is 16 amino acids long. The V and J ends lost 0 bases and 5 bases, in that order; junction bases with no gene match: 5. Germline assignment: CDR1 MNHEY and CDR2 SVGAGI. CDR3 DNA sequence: TGTGCCAGCAGTTACTCGACTAGCGGGAGTTCTAACGAGCAGTACTTC. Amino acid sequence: CASSYSTSGSSNEQYF.

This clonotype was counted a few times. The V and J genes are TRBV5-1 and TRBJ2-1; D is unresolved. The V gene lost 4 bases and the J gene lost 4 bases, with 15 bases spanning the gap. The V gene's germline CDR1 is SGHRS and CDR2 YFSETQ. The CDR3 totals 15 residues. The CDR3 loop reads CASSPPSSAYNEQFF. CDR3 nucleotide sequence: TGCGCCAGCAGCCCGCCGAGCTCGGCATACAATGAGCAGTTCTTC.

In DNA, the CDR3 is TGCGCCAGCAGTGCGCGGGCCGACAATGAGCAGTTCTTC. Its protein product is CASSARADNEQFF. V and J are TRBV10-1 and TRBJ2-1; maybe TRBD2 (5 bases). The CDR3 spans 13 residues. CDR1 is WNHNN and CDR2 is SYGVQD in the germline V gene (reference sequence). Trimming removed 4 bases from V and 5 bases from J, with 9 bases in between.

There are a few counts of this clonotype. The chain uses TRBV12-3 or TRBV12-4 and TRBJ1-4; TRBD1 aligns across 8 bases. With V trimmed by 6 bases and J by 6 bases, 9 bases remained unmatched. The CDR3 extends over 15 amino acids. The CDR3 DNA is TGTGCCAGCAGAGATCCAGGGGGCGCGCATGAAAAACTGTTTTTT. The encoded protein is CASRDPGGAHEKLFF.

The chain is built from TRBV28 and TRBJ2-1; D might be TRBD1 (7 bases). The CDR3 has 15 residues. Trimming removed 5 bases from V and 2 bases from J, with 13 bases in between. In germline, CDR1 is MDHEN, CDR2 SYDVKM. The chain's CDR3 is CASSRAGQTYNEQFF. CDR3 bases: TGTGCCAGCAGTAGGGCGGGACAGACCTACAATGAGCAGTTCTTC. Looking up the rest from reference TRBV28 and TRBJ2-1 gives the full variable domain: DVKVTQSSRYLVKRTGEKVFLECVQDMDHENMFWYRQDPGLGLRLIYFSYDVKMKEKGDIPEGYSVSREKKERFSLILESASTNQTSMYLCASSRAGQTYNEQFFGPGTRLTVL.

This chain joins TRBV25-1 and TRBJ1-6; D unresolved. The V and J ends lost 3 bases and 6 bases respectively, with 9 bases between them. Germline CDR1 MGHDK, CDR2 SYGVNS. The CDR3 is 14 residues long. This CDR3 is CASSDKGINSPLHF. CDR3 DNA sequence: TGTGCCAGCAGTGATAAAGGGATTAATTCACCCCTCCACTTT.